Listed below are T cell receptor beta chains from one sample, sequenced in a study of blood T cell repertoires in COVID-19. Here immunoSEQ multiplex PCR was the method, and the copy in TCRdb shows in-frame clones only, minus some. Of fewer than 130,000 clones in the sample, 80% to 90% were seen once. The sequenced material came from peripheral blood. The receptors were sampled from a woman in her fifties or sixties with acute or convalescent COVID-19. CDR3s include the opening cysteine and the closing phenylalanine or tryptophan. The order of the fields is J gene, CDR3 length, D gene, clone size, V gene, CDR3 protein, CDR3 DNA. D genes are given only for firm matches. Some rows mark clone size as missing; the rest say once, few, many or name a class of expanded clone.

J: TRBJ1-2; length: 15; D: -; size: -; V: TRBV19; CDR3: CASSIDWQANYGYTF; DNA: TGTGCCAGTAGTATAGATTGGCAGGCTAACTATGGCTACACCTTC
J: TRBJ2-5; length: 15; D: -; size: -; V: TRBV11-2; CDR3: CASSLGGTPQETQYF; DNA: TGTGCCAGCAGCTTAGGTGGGACACCCCAAGAGACCCAGTACTTC
J: TRBJ2-4; length: 15; D: TRBD2; size: -; V: TRBV11-2; CDR3: CASSLSGRRGGVSYF; DNA: TGTGCCAGCAGCTTAAGTGGCCGGCGGGGGGGCGTGTCGTACTTC
J: TRBJ2-2; length: 16; D: -; size: -; V: TRBV11-2; CDR3: CASSLRTGTETGELFF; DNA: TGTGCCAGCAGCTTACGTACCGGGACTGAAACCGGGGAGCTGTTTTTT
J: TRBJ2-3; length: 14; D: -; size: once; V: TRBV19; CDR3: CASSRGGYTDTQYF; DNA: TGTGCCAGTAGTAGAGGGGGATACACAGATACGCAGTATTTT
J: TRBJ2-4; length: 18; D: TRBD2; size: -; V: TRBV4-2; CDR3: CASSQVAGGGGAKNIQYF; DNA: TGTGCCAGCAGCCAAGTTGCCGGGGGCGGGGGGGCCAAAAACATTCAGTACTTC
J: TRBJ2-5; length: 16; D: TRBD1; size: -; V: TRBV28; CDR3: CASSLVFGTGWKTQYF; DNA: TGTGCCAGCAGTTTAGTTTTCGGGACAGGGTGGAAGACCCAGTACTTC
J: TRBJ2-7; length: 14; D: TRBD1; size: -; V: TRBV14; CDR3: CASSKRQGYYEQYF; DNA: TGTGCCAGCAGCAAACGACAGGGCTACTACGAGCAGTACTTC
J: TRBJ1-1; length: 14; D: -; size: -; V: TRBV7-9; CDR3: CASSLVQGPSPAFF; DNA: TGTGCCAGCAGCTTAGTCCAGGGCCCTTCCCCAGCTTTCTTT
J: TRBJ2-1; length: 15; D: -; size: -; V: TRBV13; CDR3: CASSFPTKTYNEQFF; DNA: TGTGCCAGCAGCTTCCCCACTAAGACCTACAATGAGCAGTTCTTC
J: TRBJ2-1; length: 14; D: -; size: -; V: TRBV6-5; CDR3: CASSYRRGGNEQFF; DNA: TGTGCCAGCAGTTACAGGAGGGGAGGCAATGAGCAGTTCTTC
J: TRBJ1-1; length: 14; D: -; size: -; V: TRBV27; CDR3: CASIRDRMNTEAFF; DNA: TGTGCCAGCATCCGAGACAGAATGAACACTGAAGCTTTCTTT
J: TRBJ2-5; length: 12; D: -; size: -; V: TRBV24-1; CDR3: CATSDFRETQYF; DNA: TGTGCCACCAGTGACTTCCGAGAGACCCAGTACTTC
J: TRBJ2-7; length: 13; D: -; size: -; V: TRBV25-1; CDR3: CASSVVGAYEQYF; DNA: TGTGCCAGCAGCGTAGTAGGGGCTTACGAGCAGTACTTC
J: TRBJ1-1; length: 15; D: -; size: few; V: TRBV18; CDR3: CASSPREVVVAEAFF; DNA: TGTGCCAGCTCACCCAGGGAGGTGGTGGTGGCTGAAGCTTTCTTT
J: TRBJ1-6; length: 15; D: TRBD1; size: -; V: TRBV18; CDR3: CASSPPGQGSSPLHF; DNA: TGTGCCAGCTCACCACCGGGACAGGGATCTTCACCCCTCCACTTT
J: TRBJ1-2; length: 16; D: TRBD1; size: -; V: TRBV2; CDR3: CASSEGTGGGDYGYTF; DNA: TGTGCCAGCAGTGAAGGGACAGGGGGCGGTGACTATGGCTACACCTTC
J: TRBJ1-1; length: 14; D: -; size: few; V: TRBV4-2; CDR3: CASSRNRANTEAFF; DNA: TGTGCCAGCAGCCGGAACAGGGCGAACACTGAAGCTTTCTTT
J: TRBJ2-5; length: 14; D: TRBD2; size: -; V: TRBV2; CDR3: CASRRGLAQETQYF; DNA: TGTGCCAGCAGGAGGGGACTAGCCCAAGAGACCCAGTACTTC
J: TRBJ1-6; length: 15; D: TRBD1; size: -; V: TRBV28; CDR3: CASSSPGGYNSPLHF; DNA: TGTGCCAGCAGTTCTCCAGGGGGCTATAATTCACCCCTCCACTTT
J: TRBJ2-3; length: 15; D: -; size: -; V: TRBV7-2; CDR3: CASIRAPLRADTQYF; DNA: TGTGCCAGCATTAGAGCGCCCCTTCGGGCAGATACGCAGTATTTT
J: TRBJ1-4; length: 14; D: -; size: once; V: TRBV6-5; CDR3: CASSLDSLIEKLFF; DNA: TGTGCCAGCAGCCTCGACAGTCTAATCGAAAAACTGTTTTTT
J: TRBJ2-5; length: 14; D: -; size: -; V: TRBV3-1/TRBV3-2; CDR3: CASDRGGGEETQYF; DNA: TGTGCCAGTGACCGAGGGGGGGGAGAAGAGACCCAGTACTTC
J: TRBJ2-1; length: 14; D: TRBD2; size: -; V: TRBV29-1; CDR3: CSVEGASGANEQFF; DNA: TGCAGCGTTGAAGGGGCTAGCGGGGCCAATGAGCAGTTCTTC
J: TRBJ1-3; length: 15; D: -; size: -; V: TRBV11-3; CDR3: CASSLRGALGNTIYF; DNA: TGTGCCAGCAGCTTACGGGGAGCCCTGGGAAACACCATATATTTT
J: TRBJ1-3; length: 15; D: -; size: -; V: TRBV7-9; CDR3: CASSLVRGSGNTIYF; DNA: TGTGCCAGCAGCTTAGTCAGGGGCTCTGGAAACACCATATATTTT
J: TRBJ2-1; length: 14; D: TRBD2; size: -; V: TRBV19; CDR3: CASSTEGGLVIPFF; DNA: TGTGCCAGTAGTACTGAAGGGGGACTAGTAATCCCGTTCTTC
J: TRBJ1-1; length: 11; D: -; size: -; V: TRBV12-3/TRBV12-4; CDR3: CASSFTGGAFF; DNA: TGTGCCAGCAGTTTTACGGGGGGAGCTTTCTTT
J: TRBJ2-7; length: 13; D: TRBD2; size: -; V: TRBV30; CDR3: CAWSLGLVVEQYF; DNA: TGTGCCTGGAGTCTGGGACTAGTCGTCGAGCAGTACTTC
J: TRBJ1-2; length: 12; D: TRBD1; size: few; V: TRBV12-3/TRBV12-4; CDR3: CASLDRVGGYTF; DNA: TGTGCCAGCCTAGACAGGGTAGGCGGCTACACCTTC
J: TRBJ2-2; length: 14; D: TRBD1; size: -; V: TRBV7-6; CDR3: CASSRDSNTGELFF; DNA: TGTGCCAGCAGCCGGGACAGCAACACCGGGGAGCTGTTTTTT
J: TRBJ2-6; length: 16; D: TRBD1; size: -; V: TRBV10-3; CDR3: CAIARAGGPGANVLTF; DNA: TGTGCCATCGCCCGGGCAGGGGGCCCTGGGGCCAACGTCCTGACTTTC
J: TRBJ1-6; length: 14; D: TRBD1; size: once; V: TRBV30; CDR3: CAWLKGAIGSPLHF; DNA: TGTGCCTGGCTCAAGGGGGCAATAGGCTCACCCCTCCACTTT
J: TRBJ1-2; length: 15; D: TRBD1; size: -; V: TRBV3-1/TRBV3-2; CDR3: CASSQLDRSNYGYTF; DNA: TGTGCCAGCAGCCAATTGGACAGGTCTAACTATGGCTACACCTTC
J: TRBJ1-2; length: 13; D: -; size: -; V: TRBV24-1; CDR3: CATSEPTGYGYTF; DNA: TGTGCCACCAGTGAACCTACAGGATATGGCTACACCTTC
J: TRBJ2-2; length: 16; D: TRBD1; size: -; V: TRBV4-3; CDR3: CASSQEDRRNTGELFF; DNA: TGCGCCAGCAGCCAAGAGGACAGGAGAAACACCGGGGAGCTGTTTTTT
J: TRBJ1-2; length: 13; D: -; size: -; V: TRBV3-1/TRBV3-2; CDR3: CASSQGTVYGYTF; DNA: TGTGCCAGCAGCCAAGGGACAGTTTATGGCTACACCTTC
J: TRBJ1-2; length: 13; D: TRBD1; size: -; V: TRBV7-2; CDR3: CASSKTGGRGYTF; DNA: TGTGCCAGCAGCAAAACAGGGGGGCGCGGCTACACCTTC
J: TRBJ1-1; length: 14; D: -; size: few; V: TRBV7-2; CDR3: CASSWGGRQPVAFF; DNA: TGTGCCAGCAGCTGGGGGGGGAGACAGCCCGTAGCTTTCTTT
J: TRBJ2-3; length: 17; D: -; size: -; V: TRBV5-1; CDR3: CASSNTRSGASRDTQYF; DNA: TGCGCCAGCAGCAACACCCGTTCTGGGGCGTCCAGAGATACGCAGTATTTT
J: TRBJ1-4; length: 15; D: TRBD1; size: -; V: TRBV2; CDR3: CASSEGQGPNEKLFF; DNA: TGTGCCAGCAGTGAAGGACAGGGTCCTAATGAAAAACTGTTTTTT
J: TRBJ1-5; length: 17; D: -; size: few; V: TRBV21-1; CDR3: CASSKALRTGGEQPQHF; DNA: TGTGCCAGCAGCAAAGCGCTAAGGACAGGGGGCGAACAGCCCCAGCATTTT
J: TRBJ1-4; length: 15; D: -; size: once; V: TRBV5-4; CDR3: CASTRWGGEGEKLFF; DNA: TGTGCCAGCACCCGGTGGGGGGGAGAGGGTGAAAAACTGTTTTTT